This entry lists 21 T cell receptor beta chains sequenced from one sample in a study of shared clonotypes between healthy human individuals. Only in-frame clones appear in the TCRdb table, and some are missing; sequencing was by immunoSEQ multiplex PCR. The data show fewer than 400,000 clones, 74% seen once. The sequencing sample was made of memory CD4+ T cells sorted from blood. Subset: CD45RA-negative fraction. The receptor set was obtained from a man aged 25 to 40 in good health.

V usage is TRBV28 and J usage is TRBJ2-2; D remains unclear. V lost 5 bases and J 4 bases, leaving 14 bases between the germline ends. This CDR3 spans 15 amino acids. Germline V gene data show CDR1 as MDHEN and CDR2 as SYDVKM. The CDR3 coding sequence is TGTGCCAGCAGTAGTCCAGGCTCCTTCACCGGGGAGCTGTTTTTT. Residues: CASSSPGSFTGELFF.

This sequence joins TRBV10-2 and TRBJ1-4; the match to TRBD1 covers 9 bases. Germline CDR1 and CDR2: WSHSY and SAAADI. The CDR3 is made up of 14 amino acids. J lost 7 bases, V lost 4 bases, and 4 bases had no gene match. The CDR3 coding sequence is TGCGCCAGCAGTGCACAGGGGGCGGTTGAAAAACTGTTTTTT. It yields the protein CASSAQGAVEKLFF.

This chain uses TRBV5-4 with TRBJ2-7; 13 bases line up with TRBD2. The CDR3 spans 16 residues. V was clipped by 4 bases and J by 6 bases; unmatched bases: 10. The germline V gene has CDR1 SGHNT and CDR2 YYREEE (reference sequence). The CDR3 loop is CASSQEVGTSGTEQYF. The CDR3 DNA follows: TGTGCCAGCAGCCAAGAGGTTGGGACTAGCGGGACCGAGCAGTACTTC.

Details on this clone: An end of the junction differs from the germline gene, which may be a read error. V is TRBV7-7 and J is TRBJ2-1, with 11 bases that match TRBD2. The V gene's germline CDR1 is SSHAT and CDR2 FNYEAQ (reference sequence). CDR3 length: 19 residues. The CDR3 spells CASSLGRVSSGREHNEQFF. The CDR3 DNA reads as TGTGCTAGCAGCTTAGGTAGGGTCAGTAGCGGGAGGGAGCACAATGAGCAGTTCTTC.

The chain uses TRBV21-1 and TRBJ2-5; TRBD2 was called by the table and not checked on the DNA. TRBV21-1 is flagged as a pseudogene. The CDR3 contains 11 residues. The CDR3 here is CASSKSETQYF. CDR3 DNA sequence: TGTGCCAGCAGCAAATCGGAGACCCAGTACTTC.

On this clone itself: At one of its ends the junction is not consistent with the germline gene, which may arise from a read error. The chain is built from TRBV28 and TRBJ1-5, with D tentatively TRBD1 (6 bases). Germline V gene lookup returns CDR1 MDHEN and CDR2 SYDVKM. The CDR3 spans 14 residues. In DNA form, the CDR3 reads TGTGCCAGCAGGGCCCAGGGGCCAAATCTGCCCCAGCATTTT. This codes for CASRAQGPNLPQHF.

The table lists this clone with a few counts. The chain carries TRBV4-3 and TRBJ2-5, with D possibly TRBD2 on 5 matching bases. Trimming left V 0 bases short and J 7 bases short, with 18 bases between. The CDR3 spans 16 residues. CDR1 is LGHNA and CDR2 is YSLEER in the germline V gene. In nucleotides, the CDR3 is TGCGCCAGCAGCCAAGATCTTGGTACAACCGGAGGGACCCAGTACTTC. Its translation is CASSQDLGTTGGTQYF.

This rearrangement joins TRBV5-1 to TRBJ2-5; no clear D gene. The germline V gene has CDR1 SGHRS and CDR2 YFSETQ. The CDR3 covers 13 residues. V shed 1 base and J shed 5 bases, with 9 bases lying between them. The CDR3 protein is CASSLSGFETQYF. DNA of the CDR3: TGCGCCAGCAGCTTGTCGGGTTTCGAGACCCAGTACTTC.

V is TRBV5-4 and J is TRBJ2-3; TRBD2 matches 8 bases. V trimming: 4 bases; J trimming: 3 bases; junction bases outside the gene matches: 10. The germline gives CDR1 SGHNT, CDR2 YYREEE (reference sequence). The CDR3 is made up of 16 amino acids. The CDR3 protein is CASSGMAAGVTDTQYF. The DNA for the CDR3 is TGTGCCAGCAGCGGCATGGCAGCGGGAGTTACAGATACGCAGTATTTT. Complete variable domain (other parts from reference TRBV5-4 and TRBJ2-3): ETGVTQSPTHLIKTRGQQVTLRCSSQSGHNTVSWYQQALGQGPQFIFQYYREEENGRGNFPPRFSGLQFPNYSSELNVNALELDDSALYLCASSGMAAGVTDTQYFGPGTRLTVL.

The gene calls are TRBV6-1 and TRBJ2-1; tentatively, D is TRBD1 (6 bases). The CDR3 covers 16 residues. V lost 4 bases, J lost 6 bases, and 19 bases lay in between. Germline loops: CDR1 MNHNS, CDR2 SASEGT. The CDR3 DNA reads TGTGCCAGCAGTGTTAGACAGGACATTAACTCCAATGAGCAGTTCTTC. Its translation is CASSVRQDINSNEQFF.

This clone has just a few counts. The rearrangement links TRBV5-6 to TRBJ1-1; D is possibly TRBD1 (5 bases). Germline assignment: CDR1 SGHDT and CDR2 YYEEEE. There are 14 residues in the CDR3. V lost 2 bases and J lost 0, with 8 bases in between. The DNA for the CDR3 is TGTGCCAGCAGCTTCAGGGATATGAACACTGAAGCTTTCTTT. Protein sequence: CASSFRDMNTEAFF.

This clone was seen only once. The DNA for the CDR3 is TGTGCCTGGGGGAAGCTCGGGAGGGACACCGGGGAGCTGTTTTTT. This sequence encodes CAWGKLGRDTGELFF. The chain employs TRBV30 and TRBJ2-2, with 8 bases aligning to TRBD2. The CDR3 is 15 amino acids. V dropped 5 bases and J dropped 3; count of bases not matched to a gene: 8. CDR1 and CDR2 (germline): GTSNPN, SVGIG (reference sequence).

The V call is TRBV19, the J call TRBJ2-7, with D possibly matching TRBD1 (6 bases). Trimming pared 7 bases from V and 1 base from J, leaving 14 bases between. Germline V gene sequence: CDR1 LNHDA, CDR2 SQIVND (reference sequence). The length of the CDR3 is 14 residues. CDR3: CASKSQRGSYEQYF. The DNA of the CDR3 is TGTGCCAGTAAGAGCCAAAGGGGGTCCTACGAGCAGTACTTC.

The chain carries TRBV7-9 and TRBJ2-1; possible D gene TRBD2, 5 bases. Trimming stripped 6 bases from V and 3 bases from J, with 21 bases between. CDR1 and CDR2 (germline): SEHNR, FQNEAQ (reference sequence). The CDR3 is made up of 17 amino acids. CDR3 residues: CASSLGRGILVYNEQFF. The CDR3 DNA reads as TGTGCCAGCAGTCTAGGTCGGGGTATCCTTGTCTACAATGAGCAGTTCTTC. Full variable domain (outside the CDR3, taken from reference TRBV7-9 and TRBJ2-1): DTGVSQNPRHKITKRGQNVTFRCDPISEHNRLYWYRQTLGQGPEFLTYFQNEAQLEKSRLLSDRFSAERPKGSFSTLEIQRTEQGDSAMYLCASSLGRGILVYNEQFFGPGTRLTVL.

The chain is built from TRBV2 and TRBJ2-1; perhaps TRBD2 as D (5 bases). Germline V gives CDR1 SNHLY, CDR2 FYNNEI. CDR3 length: 17 amino acids. Trimming took off 4 bases at V and 1 base at J, with 17 bases between the two ends. CDR3 nucleotide sequence: TGTGCCAGCAGTGGTCTTAATGGGGAGAGGTCCTACAATGAGCAGTTCTTC. It is translated as CASSGLNGERSYNEQFF.

The count of this clone is one. This chain connects TRBV10-3 to TRBJ2-5, with 9 bases matching TRBD2. The CDR3 has 14 residues. In germline, CDR1 is ENHRY, CDR2 SYGVKD. V trimming: 10 bases; J trimming: 5 bases; junction bases outside the gene matches: 11. Here the CDR3 reads CARILAGRLETQYF. The CDR3 nucleotides read TGTGCCAGAATACTAGCGGGCCGGCTGGAGACCCAGTACTTC.

This clone was picked up one time. This chain uses TRBV6-1 with TRBJ1-5; 8 bases are a match to TRBD1. This CDR3 has 14 residues. Germline loops: CDR1 MNHNS, CDR2 SASEGT. V was pared by 6 bases and J by 1 base, with 2 bases of the junction left unmatched. In DNA form, the CDR3 reads TGTGCCAGCAGGACAGGGGTGAGCAATCAGCCCCAGCATTTT. This gives the protein CASRTGVSNQPQHF.

This chain connects TRBV6-6 to TRBJ2-7; 7 nucleotides line up with TRBD1. Losses at the gene ends were 0 bases for V and 5 bases for J; bases not matched to a gene: 7. The length of the CDR3 is 15 residues. CDR1 is MNHNY, CDR2 SVGAGI, per germline (reference sequence). The CDR3 sequence: CASSYSGGASNEQYF. As DNA, the CDR3 is TGTGCCAGCAGTTACTCAGGGGGCGCAAGTAACGAGCAGTACTTC.

The chain employs TRBV7-2 and TRBJ1-4; tentatively, D is TRBD1 (6 bases). The CDR3 sequence is 14 residues long. Trimming left V 4 bases short and J 7 bases short, with 13 bases between. Germline CDR1 reads SGHTA; CDR2 reads FQGNSA. The CDR3 DNA reads TGTGCCAGCAGCTCACAGGGCGTCGGTGAAAAACTGTTTTTT. Its translation is CASSSQGVGEKLFF.

In this sample, this clone turned up many times. The chain links TRBV19 to TRBJ1-1, with D tentatively TRBD1 (5 bases). With 11 bases removed from V and 0 bases from J, the gap between germline ends came to 13 bases. This CDR3 comprises 13 residues. The germline V gene has CDR1 LNHDA and CDR2 SQIVND (reference sequence). In nucleotides, the CDR3 is TGTGCCTCTAAGGACAAAATGAACACTGAAGCTTTCTTT. Protein product: CASKDKMNTEAFF.

The chain uses TRBV11-1 and TRBJ1-2; D call uncertain. Trimming removed 5 bases from V and 5 bases from J, with 12 bases in between. The length of the CDR3 is 13 residues. Germline CDR1 SGHAT, CDR2 FQDESV (reference sequence). The CDR3: CASSPTVGYGYTF. CDR3 DNA sequence: TGTGCCAGCAGCCCGACTGTGGGATATGGCTACACCTTC.